What follows are 15 T cell receptor beta chains derived from one specimen sequenced in a study of early T cells in non-severe SARS-CoV-2 infection. MiXCR, run by TCRdb on the 5' RACE reads, gives a single entry per CDR3 protein. Of 65,000 to 85,000 distinct CDR3 sequences detected, around a tenth appear once; the ten largest clones hold approximately 4.2%. Sequencing was performed on whole blood. These receptors all come from an adult who was a healthcare worker with PCR-confirmed SARS-CoV-2 infection or an uninfected control (not recorded which).

This clonotype occurred many times. The J gene is TRBJ1-1, the V gene TRBV7-8; 12 bases fit TRBD1. The V gene end was trimmed by 6 bases and the J gene end by 13 bases; junction bases not matched to a gene: 6. The CDR3 runs to 12 residues. From germline, CDR1 is SGHVS and CDR2 FQNEAQ. In nucleotides, the CDR3 is TGTGCCAGCAGATCCGGGACAGGGGGCGGTTTCTTT. Its protein product is CASRSGTGGGFF. The whole variable domain, filled in from reference TRBV7-8 and TRBJ1-1, reads GAGVSQSPRYKVAKRGQDVALRCDPISGHVSLFWYQQALGQGPEFLTYFQNEAQLDKSGLPSDRFFAERPEGSVSTLKIQRTQQEDSAVYLCASRSGTGGGFFGQGTRLTVV.

Here the CDR3 DNA reads TGCGCCAGCAGCTTGGAAGGGCGGGAGATCAATGAGCAGTTCTTC. Translating it yields CASSLEGREINEQFF. The chain has TRBV5-1 and TRBJ2-1; TRBD2 agrees at 7 bases. CDR1 and CDR2 from the germline V gene are SGHRS and YFSETQ. The CDR3 totals 15 residues. V lost 0 bases to trimming and J lost 6 bases; unmatched junction nucleotides: 6.

This clonotype was recorded many times. The V and J genes are TRBV5-1 and TRBJ2-7, with 7 bases fitting TRBD1. The CDR3 sequence is 14 residues long. The ends lost 4 bases at V and 0 bases at J; junction bases unmatched: 4. CDR1 is SGHRS, CDR2 YFSETQ, per germline. The CDR3 bases are TGCGCCAGCAGCCCGGACAGGAGCTCCTACGAGCAGTACTTC. Its protein is CASSPDRSSYEQYF.

Ten or more counts support this clonotype. The chain combines TRBV30 with TRBJ1-6; TRBD1 is a possible D gene (5 bases). V lost 3 bases and J 4 bases, leaving 13 bases between the germline ends. The germline gives CDR1 GTSNPN, CDR2 SVGIG (reference sequence). The CDR3 runs 15 residues. The CDR3 is CAWRTRGLYNSPLHF. The CDR3 coding sequence is TGTGCCTGGAGGACTAGGGGTTTATATAATTCACCCCTCCACTTT.

This clonotype was detected only a few times. This chain uses TRBV4-2 with TRBJ2-7, with TRBD1 as a possible D gene (6 bases). Between the trimmed V and J ends, which lost 0 bases and 3 bases, there was a span of 9 bases. The germline CDR1 and CDR2 sequences are LGHNA and YNFKEQ. This CDR3 spans 14 amino acids. The CDR3 sequence is CASSQDGGGYEQYF. The DNA for the CDR3 is TGTGCCAGCAGCCAAGATGGGGGCGGCTACGAGCAGTACTTC.

In this sample, this clonotype turned up many times. The gene calls are TRBV29-1 and TRBJ2-7; D is ambiguous. This CDR3 has 11 amino acids. The ends were cut back, 7 bases at V and 4 bases at J, with 11 bases in the middle. From germline, CDR1 is SQVTM and CDR2 ANQGSEA. The CDR3 is CSAIRVYEQYF. The CDR3 nucleotides are TGCAGCGCCATAAGGGTGTACGAGCAGTACTTC.

This clonotype appeared many times. CDR3 bases: TGTGCCAGCTCGCCCACAGGGGACTCTGGAAACACCATATATTTT. Residues: CASSPTGDSGNTIYF. V gene TRBV18 combines with J gene TRBJ1-3, with TRBD1 identical over 7 bases. The CDR3 runs to 15 residues. Germline CDR1 is KGHSH and CDR2 is LQKENI. The V and J ends lost 6 bases and 0 bases, in that order; junction bases with no gene match: 5.

This clonotype was observed a few times. This chain links TRBV11-2 with TRBJ2-7; D may match TRBD1 or TRBD2 (5 bases each). The CDR3 totals 16 residues. The V gene lost 2 bases and the J gene lost 1 base, with 15 bases spanning the gap. Per the germline V gene, CDR1 is SGHAT and CDR2 is FQNNGV. The CDR3 sequence: CASSLKQGPASYEQYF. As DNA, the CDR3 is TGTGCCAGCAGCTTAAAGCAGGGACCAGCTTCCTACGAGCAGTACTTC. The complete variable domain, with remaining parts taken from reference TRBV11-2 and TRBJ2-7, reads EAGVAQSPRYKIIEKRQSVAFWCNPISGHATLYWYQQILGQGPKLLIQFQNNGVVDDSQLPKDRFSAERLKGVDSTLKIQPAKLEDSAVYLCASSLKQGPASYEQYFGPGTRLTVT.

This clonotype has at least ten counts. Germline and junction disagree at one end, which may indicate a read error. The chain is built from TRBV7-7 and TRBJ1-1; D is unresolved. CDR1 is SSHAT, CDR2 FNYEAQ, per germline (reference sequence). The CDR3 length is 13 residues. CDR3 amino acids: CASSLGAGTEAFF. For the CDR3, the DNA is TGTGCTAGCAGCTTAGGAGCGGGCACTGAAGCTTTCTTT.

This clonotype has ten or more counts. The J gene is TRBJ2-5, the V gene TRBV11-2; 8 positions match TRBD2. After removal of 1 base from V and 3 bases from J, the junction contained 1 base not matched to a gene. This CDR3 region has 14 residues. Looked up from germline, CDR1 is SGHAT and CDR2 is FQNNGV. The CDR3 DNA is TGTGCCAGCAGCTTAGCGGGAGGGAAAGAGACCCAGTACTTC. Translation gives CASSLAGGKETQYF.

The CDR3 here is CASSVVGTGRNTGELFF. CDR3 nucleotides: TGTGCCAGCAGCGTAGTCGGGACAGGCAGGAACACCGGGGAGCTGTTTTTT. The chain is built from TRBV9 and TRBJ2-2, with 8 nucleotides matching TRBD1. This CDR3 has 17 amino acids. Looked up from germline, CDR1 is SGDLS and CDR2 is YYNGEE. J gave up 1 base and V 0 bases, and 5 bases lay outside the gene matches.

This chain joins TRBV6-6 and TRBJ2-7, with 11 nucleotides matching TRBD1. J was trimmed by 4 bases and V by 10 bases; bases with no gene match: 3. Germline V gene data show CDR1 as MNHNY and CDR2 as SVGAGI (reference sequence). CDR3 size: 12 residues. The CDR3 region is CAIGQGAYEQYF. CDR3 nucleotides: TGTGCCATCGGACAGGGGGCTTACGAGCAGTACTTC.

With regard to this clonotype: A much larger clone differs from this one at a single base, so this may be a read error. The V gene is TRBV20-1, the J gene TRBJ2-3, with D tentatively TRBD2 (6 bases). There are 15 residues in the CDR3. Germline V lookup: CDR1 DFQATT, CDR2 SNEGSKA (reference sequence). This CDR3 reads CSAPGGAHWADMQYF. The CDR3 DNA sequence: TGCAGTGCTCCCGGCGGGGCCCATTGGGCAGATATGCAGTATTTT.

A word on this clonotype: Since a much larger clone is just one base distant, this may be a read error. The rearrangement uses TRBV2 and TRBJ1-6, with 7 bases lining up with TRBD1. Germline V gene lookup returns CDR1 SNHLY and CDR2 FYNNEI. With V trimmed by 6 bases and J by 6 bases, 8 bases remained unmatched. The CDR3 consists of 15 residues. The CDR3 DNA reads as TGTGCCAGCAGACCAAGGACAGGTCCTAATTCACCCCTCCACTTT. Amino acids: CASRPRTGPNSPLHF.

This clonotype appeared many times. This rearrangement joins TRBV18 to TRBJ2-4, with 7 bases that match TRBD1. The germline V gene has CDR1 KGHSH and CDR2 LQKENI. The CDR3 runs to 15 residues. V was clipped by 0 bases and J by 3 bases; unmatched bases: 2. The CDR3 region is CASSPPRGRKNIQYF. CDR3 sequence (DNA): TGTGCCAGCTCACCACCGAGGGGGCGCAAAAACATTCAGTACTTC.